The T cell receptor (beta chain) under discussion was sequenced for a study of response to subunit inactivated influenza vaccine. Findings and caveats of the study: Authors proposed each seasonal influenza vaccination draws in few new T cells.

This clonotype showed up many times. Its antigen remains unknown. TCRdb called the RT-PCR reads again in MiXCR, with one record for every CDR3 protein. The sample has 560,000 or so distinct CDR3 sequences, less than 8% seen once. The sequencing used PBMCs from blood, collected less than 30 months after vaccination. This receptor was identified in a man between 45 and 75 years old who received an inactivated influenza vaccine.

The CDR3 bases are TGTGCCAGCAAAACTTGGTCCTTTCCGACAGGGGGCAACCAAGAGACCCAGTACTTC. It yields the protein CASKTWSFPTGGNQETQYF. The chain combines TRBV27 with TRBJ2-5; 10 bases are a match to TRBD1. Germline CDR1 reads MNHEY; CDR2 reads SMNVEV (reference sequence). This CDR3 contains 19 residues. Unmatched junction bases numbered 17, after V lost 7 bases and J lost 0 bases.